This entry lists 27 T cell receptor beta chains sequenced from one sample in a study of coeliac disease. Generated by immunoSEQ multiplex PCR, the TCRdb table keeps only in-frame clones and is missing some. Of about 2,400 clones in the sample, 50% to 80% were seen once. Sequenced input: intraepithelial lymphocytes from the gut. Receptors were obtained from a woman aged 70-85 years with celiac disease on a gluten-free diet.

J is TRBJ1-1 and V is TRBV11-2; 8 bases map to TRBD1. V dropped 1 base and J dropped 0; count of bases not matched to a gene: 4. From germline, CDR1 is SGHAT and CDR2 FQNNGV. The CDR3 length is 16 residues. CDR3 amino acids: CASSLVSGGMNTEAFF. CDR3 sequence (DNA): TGTGCCAGCAGCTTAGTGTCAGGGGGCATGAACACTGAAGCTTTCTTT. Full variable domain (outside the CDR3, taken from reference TRBV11-2 and TRBJ1-1): EAGVAQSPRYKIIEKRQSVAFWCNPISGHATLYWYQQILGQGPKLLIQFQNNGVVDDSQLPKDRFSAERLKGVDSTLKIQPAKLEDSAVYLCASSLVSGGMNTEAFFGQGTRLTVV.

This clone was seen once. V usage is TRBV7-3 and J usage is TRBJ1-1; the D is unclear. The ends were cut back, 4 bases at V and 4 bases at J, with 7 bases in the middle. There are 12 residues in the CDR3. CDR1 is SGHTA, CDR2 FQGTGA, per germline. The CDR3 loop reads CASSSYGTEAFF. CDR3 DNA: TGTGCCAGCAGCTCTTACGGCACTGAAGCTTTCTTT.

V is TRBV19 and J is TRBJ2-1; 10 bases match TRBD1. This CDR3 spans 17 amino acids. Germline CDR1 is LNHDA and CDR2 is SQIVND (reference sequence). J gave up 2 bases and V 1 base, and 5 bases lay outside the gene matches. The CDR3 protein is CASSIVLGTGAYNEQFF. DNA for the CDR3: TGTGCCAGTAGTATAGTCCTCGGGACAGGGGCCTACAATGAGCAGTTCTTC.

The J gene is TRBJ2-6, the V gene TRBV7-9; TRBD2 agrees at 8 bases. CDR3 length equals 18 residues. Germline values: CDR1 SEHNR, CDR2 FQNEAQ (reference sequence). The V gene end was trimmed by 11 bases and the J gene end by 0 bases; junction bases not matched to a gene: 15. CDR3 amino acids: CALASGYSTASGANVLTF. The CDR3 nucleotides read TGTGCCTTAGCTAGCGGGTACTCTACTGCCTCTGGGGCCAACGTCCTGACTTTC.

V usage is TRBV10-3 and J usage is TRBJ1-6; TRBD1 might be the D (6 bases). CDR1 ENHRY and CDR2 SYGVKD come from the germline V gene. The ends were cut back, 4 bases at V and 5 bases at J, with 12 bases in the middle. The CDR3 is made up of 15 amino acids. DNA of the CDR3: TGTGCCATCAGTGCGGCGGGGGGCGATAATTCACCCCTCCACTTT. Protein sequence: CAISAAGGDNSPLHF.

This chain connects TRBV27 to TRBJ2-1; D remains ambiguous. This CDR3 contains 13 residues. Germline assignment: CDR1 MNHEY and CDR2 SMNVEV (reference sequence). V gave up 0 bases and J gave up 9 bases, with 9 bases separating them. Here the CDR3 reads CASSLSSVGEQFF. CDR3 DNA: TGTGCCAGCAGTTTATCTTCGGTTGGTGAGCAGTTCTTC.

In this sample, this clone turned up a few times. The chain recombines TRBV2 with TRBJ1-5; weak D call: TRBD1 (6 bases). From germline, CDR1 is SNHLY and CDR2 FYNNEI. The CDR3 runs 15 residues. Deletions cut 6 bases from V and 0 bases from J, with 12 bases between. CDR3 DNA: TGTGCCAGCAGGAGATGGGACATTAGCAATCAGCCCCAGCATTTT. It is translated as CASRRWDISNQPQHF.

The chain recombines TRBV13 with TRBJ1-4; 7 nucleotides line up with TRBD1. V shed 5 bases, J shed 7 bases, and the junction held 7 bases outside the gene matches. This CDR3 contains 14 residues. CDR1 PRHDT and CDR2 FYEKMQ come from the germline V gene (reference sequence). The DNA of the CDR3 is TGTGCCAGCAGCCGGGACAGTGAGGGTGAAAAACTGTTTTTT. Protein sequence: CASSRDSEGEKLFF.

Comment on this clone: At one of its ends the junction is not consistent with the germline gene, which may arise from a read error. This chain uses TRBV5-1 with TRBJ2-5, with TRBD1 matching over 9 bases. The CDR3 sequence is 15 residues long. The germline CDR1 and CDR2 sequences are SGHRS and YFSETQ. CDR3 nucleotide sequence: TGTGCCAGCAGCTTGATTGGGACAGGGCAAGAGACCCAGTACTTC. Translating it yields CASSLIGTGQETQYF. The whole variable domain, remainder taken from reference TRBV5-1 and TRBJ2-5, is KAGVTQTPRYLIKTRGQQVTLSCSPISGHRSVSWYQQTPGQGLQFLFEYFSETQRNKGNFPGRFSGRQFSNSRSEMNVSTLELGDSALYLCASSLIGTGQETQYFGPGTRLLVL.

This chain's CDR3 is CASTRDGGTDTQYF. In DNA, the CDR3 is TGTGCCAGCACGCGGGACGGAGGGACAGATACGCAGTATTTT. The chain has TRBV2 and TRBJ2-3, with D possibly TRBD2 on 6 matching bases. Germline CDR1 and CDR2: SNHLY and FYNNEI. CDR3 length: 14 amino acids. The V and J ends lost 7 bases and 3 bases respectively, with 14 bases between them.

This clone ranks as large (0.1 to 1%). This sequence joins TRBV6-5 and TRBJ1-2; 9 bases fit TRBD1. J lost 2 bases, V lost 2 bases, and 6 bases had no gene match. Germline-derived CDR1 and CDR2 are MNHEY and SVGAGI. The CDR3 is 16 residues long. The CDR3 nucleotides are TGTGCCAGCAGTTACAAAGGGACAGGGCCGAACTATGGCTACACCTTC. Protein product: CASSYKGTGPNYGYTF.

With regard to this clone: A much larger clone sits a single nucleotide away, making a read error possible. The chain has TRBV30 and TRBJ2-6; D gene unclear. Germline V gene data show CDR1 as GTSNPN and CDR2 as SVGIG (reference sequence). The V end lost 0 bases, the J end lost 1 base, and 4 bases lay between the germline ends. CDR3 length: 14 amino acids. CDR3 loop: CAWSVQSGANVLTF. The DNA of the CDR3 is TGTGCCTGGAGTGTACAGTCTGGGGCCAACGTCCTGACTTTC.

The chain carries TRBV11-3 and TRBJ2-1; D is perhaps TRBD1 (6 bases). Germline V gene lookup returns CDR1 SGHNT and CDR2 YENEEA. The CDR3 has 15 amino acids. The V end lost 5 bases, the J end lost 4 bases, and 15 bases lay between the germline ends. CDR3 region: CASSLIKQGYNEQFF. In DNA form, the CDR3 reads TGTGCCAGCAGCCTCATCAAACAGGGTTACAATGAGCAGTTCTTC.

The chain joins TRBV28 to TRBJ1-3, with 8 bases aligning to TRBD1. The CDR3 is 14 amino acids. Losses at the gene ends were 10 bases for V and 3 bases for J; bases not matched to a gene: 8. Germline assignment: CDR1 MDHEN and CDR2 SYDVKM. This chain's CDR3 is CATQTGGGGNTIYF. CDR3 in DNA: TGTGCCACCCAAACAGGGGGAGGTGGAAACACCATATATTTT.

The chain links TRBV14 to TRBJ2-6; no firm D call. Trimming took 4 bases from V and 4 from J, leaving 8 bases between them. The CDR3 length is 14 residues. Per the germline V gene, CDR1 is SGHDN and CDR2 is FVKESK. The CDR3 sequence: CASSPQWGANVLTF. The DNA of the CDR3 is TGTGCCAGCAGCCCCCAGTGGGGGGCCAACGTCCTGACTTTC.

The chain has TRBV5-4 and TRBJ2-7; TRBD2 matches at 8 bases. CDR3 size: 18 residues. V was clipped by 4 bases and J by 0 bases; unmatched bases: 15. From germline, CDR1 is SGHNT and CDR2 YYREEE (reference sequence). The CDR3 loop reads CASSPGGSGGRFSYEQYF. The CDR3 DNA is TGTGCCAGCAGCCCGGGCGGAAGCGGGGGCCGTTTCTCCTACGAGCAGTACTTC.

The V call is TRBV19, the J call TRBJ2-7, with 9 bases aligning to TRBD2. CDR1 LNHDA and CDR2 SQIVND come from the germline V gene (reference sequence). The CDR3 loop spans 15 amino acids. Trimming took 3 bases from V and 3 from J; bases not matched to a gene: 6. CDR3 DNA sequence: TGTGCCAGTAGTATTCCCAGCGGGGGGAACTACGAGCAGTACTTC. Translating it yields CASSIPSGGNYEQYF.

The chain has TRBV4-2 and TRBJ2-4, with TRBD1 identical over 9 bases. This CDR3 spans 15 amino acids. The ends lost 5 bases at V and 4 bases at J; junction bases unmatched: 6. Germline CDR1 LGHNA, CDR2 YNFKEQ. CDR3 sequence reads: CASSSTGTGKNIQYF. CDR3 sequence (DNA): TGTGCCAGCAGCTCGACCGGGACAGGGAAAAACATTCAGTACTTC.

This clone was seen just once. The chain has TRBV19 and TRBJ2-3; TRBD2 aligns across 9 bases. With 5 bases clipped from V and 5 bases from J, the junction kept 8 bases outside the gene matches. This CDR3 is 15 amino acids long. CDR1 is LNHDA, CDR2 SQIVND, per germline (reference sequence). The CDR3 sequence: CASSPLAGFKDTQYF. The CDR3 coding sequence is TGTGCCAGTAGTCCCCTAGCGGGATTTAAAGATACGCAGTATTTT.

The gene calls are TRBV19 and TRBJ1-2, with a tentative D call TRBD1 (5 bases). Germline values: CDR1 LNHDA, CDR2 SQIVND (reference sequence). The CDR3 contains 13 residues. V lost 9 bases to trimming and J lost 4 bases, with 15 bases between them. This CDR3 reads CASDTGLGYGYTF. The CDR3, as DNA: TGTGCCAGCGATACAGGTTTAGGCTATGGCTACACCTTC.

The chain joins TRBV9 to TRBJ1-3; maybe TRBD1 (5 bases). The length of the CDR3 is 14 residues. Germline loops: CDR1 SGDLS, CDR2 YYNGEE. The V and J ends lost 3 bases and 0 bases respectively, with 7 bases between them. The CDR3 here is CASSADNSGNTIYF. The CDR3 DNA sequence: TGTGCCAGCAGCGCGGACAACTCTGGAAACACCATATATTTT.

The gene calls are TRBV4-3 and TRBJ2-3, with 7 bases that match TRBD2. V was clipped by 0 bases and J by 1 base; unmatched bases: 7. Germline V CDR1 and CDR2: LGHNA, YSLEER. The CDR3 is 17 amino acids. The CDR3 DNA sequence: TGCGCCAGCAGCCAAGATTGGCTAGCGGAGGGCACAGATACGCAGTATTTT. Amino acid sequence: CASSQDWLAEGTDTQYF.

The table lists this clone with a count of one. The chain joins TRBV27 to TRBJ2-1, with 8 bases that match TRBD2. The CDR3 totals 16 residues. Unmatched junction bases numbered 13, after V lost 4 bases and J lost 8 bases. Germline V gene data show CDR1 as MNHEY and CDR2 as SMNVEV (reference sequence). CDR3 bases: TGTGCCAGCAGTTCCCACGCGGCGGGAGGTACTGATGAGCAGTTCTTC. Amino acid sequence: CASSSHAAGGTDEQFF.

As DNA, the CDR3 is TGTGCCAGCAGCGTGGGGGGACAGGGCACAGATACGCAGTATTTT. Protein product: CASSVGGQGTDTQYF. V gene TRBV9 combines with J gene TRBJ2-3; TRBD1 matches at 8 bases. There are 15 residues in the CDR3. The germline CDR1 and CDR2 sequences are SGDLS and YYNGEE. V gave up 2 bases and J gave up 1 base; unmatched junction bases: 3.

This clone was counted only a few times. The chain carries TRBV7-8 and TRBJ1-5; D is unclear. V was shortened by 1 base and J by 4 bases, with 11 bases between the two germline ends. The CDR3 sequence is 15 residues long. Germline lookup yields CDR1 SGHVS and CDR2 FQNEAQ. The CDR3 region has the DNA TGTGCCAGCAGCTTAGTCGGGTTCGCGAATCAGCCCCAGCATTTT. This sequence encodes CASSLVGFANQPQHF.

This clone is a singleton in its sample. The gene calls are TRBV12-5 and TRBJ2-5; TRBD1 aligns across 8 bases. Germline CDR1 reads LGHNT; CDR2 reads FRNRAP. The CDR3 length is 17 residues. The V and J ends lost 4 bases and 0 bases, in that order; junction bases with no gene match: 10. This CDR3 is CASGSGTGNPYQETQYF. The CDR3 DNA follows: TGTGCTAGTGGTTCGGGGACAGGAAACCCGTACCAAGAGACCCAGTACTTC.

The CDR3 region is CASSTSRQGDEQFF. The CDR3 DNA sequence: TGTGCCAGCAGTACCAGTCGCCAGGGGGACGAGCAGTTCTTC. This rearrangement joins TRBV27 to TRBJ2-1; 7 bases fit TRBD1. This CDR3 spans 14 amino acids. Germline CDR1 MNHEY, CDR2 SMNVEV (reference sequence). V shed 5 bases and J 10 bases; nucleotides not matched to a gene: 11.